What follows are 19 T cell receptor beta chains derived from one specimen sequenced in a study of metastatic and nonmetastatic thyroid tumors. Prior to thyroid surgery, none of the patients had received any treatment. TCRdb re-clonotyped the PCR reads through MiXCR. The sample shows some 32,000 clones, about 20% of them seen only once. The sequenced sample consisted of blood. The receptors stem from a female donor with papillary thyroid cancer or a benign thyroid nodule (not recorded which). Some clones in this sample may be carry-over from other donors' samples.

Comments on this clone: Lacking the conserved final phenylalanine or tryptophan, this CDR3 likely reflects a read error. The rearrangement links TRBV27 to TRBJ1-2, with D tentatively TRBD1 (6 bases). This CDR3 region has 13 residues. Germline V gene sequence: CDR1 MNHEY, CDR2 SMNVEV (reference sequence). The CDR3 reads CARRPTGNYGYTL. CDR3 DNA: TGTGCCCGCAGGCCGACAGGTAACTATGGCTACACCTTG.

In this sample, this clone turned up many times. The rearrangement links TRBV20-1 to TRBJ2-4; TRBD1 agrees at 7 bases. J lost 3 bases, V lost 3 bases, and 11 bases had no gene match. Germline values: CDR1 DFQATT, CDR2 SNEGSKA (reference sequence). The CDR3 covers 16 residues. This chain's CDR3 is CSASDRVSFVKNIQYF. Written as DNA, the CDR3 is TGCAGTGCTAGCGACAGGGTTTCTTTTGTCAAAAACATTCAGTACTTC.

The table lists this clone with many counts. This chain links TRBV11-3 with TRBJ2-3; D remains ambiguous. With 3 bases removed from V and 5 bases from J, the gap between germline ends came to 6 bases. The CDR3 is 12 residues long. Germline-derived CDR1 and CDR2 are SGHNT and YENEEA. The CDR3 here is CASSFSGDTQYF. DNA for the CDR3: TGTGCCAGCAGCTTTTCTGGAGATACGCAGTATTTT.

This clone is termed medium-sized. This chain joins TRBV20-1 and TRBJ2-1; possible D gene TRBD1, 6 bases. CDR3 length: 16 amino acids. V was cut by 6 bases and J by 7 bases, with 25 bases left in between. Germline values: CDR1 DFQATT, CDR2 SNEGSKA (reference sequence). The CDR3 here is CSAPRQASSDVNEQFF. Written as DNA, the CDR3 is TGCAGTGCCCCCAGACAGGCTTCGTCGGATGTTAATGAGCAGTTCTTC.

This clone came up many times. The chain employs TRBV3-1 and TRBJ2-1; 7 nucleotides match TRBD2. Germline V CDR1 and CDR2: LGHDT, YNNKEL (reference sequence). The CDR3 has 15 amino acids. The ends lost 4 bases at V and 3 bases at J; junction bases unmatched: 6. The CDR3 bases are TGTGCCAGCAGCCCCGTGCGCGGGAGCTACAATGAGCAGTTCTTC. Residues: CASSPVRGSYNEQFF.

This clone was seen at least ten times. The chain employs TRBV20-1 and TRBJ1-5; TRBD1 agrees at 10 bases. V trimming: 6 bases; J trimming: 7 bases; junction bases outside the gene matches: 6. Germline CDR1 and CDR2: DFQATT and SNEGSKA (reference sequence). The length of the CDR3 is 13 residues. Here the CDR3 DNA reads TGCAGTGCCCGGGACAGGGGTGGACAGCCCCAGCATTTT. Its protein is CSARDRGGQPQHF.

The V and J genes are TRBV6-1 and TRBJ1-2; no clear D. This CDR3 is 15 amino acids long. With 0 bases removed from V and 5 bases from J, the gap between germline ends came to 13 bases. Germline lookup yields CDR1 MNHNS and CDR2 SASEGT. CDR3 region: CASSEAMEKGYGYTF. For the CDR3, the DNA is TGTGCCAGCAGTGAAGCCATGGAGAAGGGTTATGGCTACACCTTC.

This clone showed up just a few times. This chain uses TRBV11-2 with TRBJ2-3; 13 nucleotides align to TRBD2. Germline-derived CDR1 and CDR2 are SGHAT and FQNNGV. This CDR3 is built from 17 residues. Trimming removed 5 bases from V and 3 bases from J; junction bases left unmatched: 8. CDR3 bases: TGTGCCAGCAGCCATGGGACTAGCGGGATAGGGACAGATACGCAGTATTTT. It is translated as CASSHGTSGIGTDTQYF.

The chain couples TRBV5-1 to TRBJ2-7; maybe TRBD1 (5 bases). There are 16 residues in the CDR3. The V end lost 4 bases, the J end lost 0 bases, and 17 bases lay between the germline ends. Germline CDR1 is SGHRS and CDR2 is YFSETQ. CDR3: CASSTRMGPGSYEQYF. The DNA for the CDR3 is TGCGCCAGCAGCACCCGTATGGGGCCGGGCTCCTACGAGCAGTACTTC.

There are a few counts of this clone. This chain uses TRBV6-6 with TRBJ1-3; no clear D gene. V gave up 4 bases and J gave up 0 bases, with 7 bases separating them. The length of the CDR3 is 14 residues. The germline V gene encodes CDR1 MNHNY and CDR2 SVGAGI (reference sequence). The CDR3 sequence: CASSSLVSGNTIYF. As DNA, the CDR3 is TGTGCCAGCAGTTCTCTAGTCTCTGGAAACACCATATATTTT.

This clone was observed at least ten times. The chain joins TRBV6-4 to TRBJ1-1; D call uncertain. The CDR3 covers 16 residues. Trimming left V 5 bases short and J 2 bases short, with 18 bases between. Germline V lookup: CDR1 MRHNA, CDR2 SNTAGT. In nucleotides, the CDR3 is TGTGCCAGCAGTCCAAGCCTCCCGGGCCCTAACACTGAAGCTTTCTTT. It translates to CASSPSLPGPNTEAFF.

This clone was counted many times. The CDR3: CASSSSTPSYNEQFF. CDR3 nucleotide sequence: TGCGCCAGCAGCTCTTCGACTCCCTCCTACAATGAGCAGTTCTTC. The chain employs TRBV5-1 and TRBJ2-1; D gene uncertain. This CDR3 is built from 15 residues. V was shortened by 3 bases and J by 0 bases, with 10 bases between the two germline ends. The germline gives CDR1 SGHRS, CDR2 YFSETQ.

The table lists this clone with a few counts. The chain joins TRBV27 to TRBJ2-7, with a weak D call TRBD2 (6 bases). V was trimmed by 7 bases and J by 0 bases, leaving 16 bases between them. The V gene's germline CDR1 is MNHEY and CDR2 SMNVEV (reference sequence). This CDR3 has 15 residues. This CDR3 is CASNKLADSSYEQYF. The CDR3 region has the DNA TGTGCCAGCAATAAACTAGCCGACAGCTCCTACGAGCAGTACTTC.

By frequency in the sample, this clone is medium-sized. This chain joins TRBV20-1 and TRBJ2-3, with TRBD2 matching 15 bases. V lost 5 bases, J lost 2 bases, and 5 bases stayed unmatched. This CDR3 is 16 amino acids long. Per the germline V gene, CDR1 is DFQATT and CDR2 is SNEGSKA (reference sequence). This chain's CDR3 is CSAGTSGGLPTDTQYF. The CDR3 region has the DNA TGCAGTGCTGGGACTAGCGGGGGGTTACCCACAGATACGCAGTATTTT.

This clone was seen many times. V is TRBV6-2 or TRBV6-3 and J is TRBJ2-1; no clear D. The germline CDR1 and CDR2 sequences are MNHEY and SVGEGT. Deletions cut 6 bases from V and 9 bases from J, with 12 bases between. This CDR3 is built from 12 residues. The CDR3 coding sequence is TGTGCCAGCAGCCGCGCACCGGCTGAGCAGTTCTTC. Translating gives CASSRAPAEQFF.

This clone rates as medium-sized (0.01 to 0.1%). CDR3 amino acids: CASSLIGDRYQPQHF. The CDR3 bases are TGTGCCAGCAGCTTGATCGGGGATAGGTACCAGCCCCAGCATTTT. This chain uses TRBV5-8 with TRBJ1-5, with D uncertain. The CDR3 has 15 amino acids. The V gene lost 1 base and the J gene lost 7 bases, with 15 bases spanning the gap. Germline V lookup: CDR1 SGHTS, CDR2 YDEGEE.

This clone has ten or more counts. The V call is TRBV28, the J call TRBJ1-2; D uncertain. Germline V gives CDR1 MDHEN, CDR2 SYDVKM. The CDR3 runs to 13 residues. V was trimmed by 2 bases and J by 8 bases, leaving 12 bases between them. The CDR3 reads CASSLPGIGGYTF. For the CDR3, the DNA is TGTGCCAGCAGTTTACCGGGAATTGGGGGCTACACCTTC.

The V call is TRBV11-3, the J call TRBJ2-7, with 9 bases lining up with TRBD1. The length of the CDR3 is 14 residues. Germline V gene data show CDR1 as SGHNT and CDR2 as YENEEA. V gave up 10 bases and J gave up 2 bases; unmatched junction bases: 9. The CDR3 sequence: CATSDRGGAYEQYF. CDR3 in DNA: TGTGCCACATCGGACAGGGGTGGGGCCTACGAGCAGTACTTC.

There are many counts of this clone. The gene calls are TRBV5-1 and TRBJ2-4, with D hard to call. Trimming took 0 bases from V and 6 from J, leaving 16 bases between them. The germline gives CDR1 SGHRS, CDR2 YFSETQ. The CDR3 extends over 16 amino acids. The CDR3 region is CASSLAGQPPRNIQYF. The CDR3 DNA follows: TGCGCCAGCAGCTTGGCCGGGCAGCCTCCCCGAAACATTCAGTACTTC.